This T cell receptor (beta chain) was captured by sequencing in a study of tumor-infiltrating lymphocytes in primary liver carcinoma. Note on this clonotype: This likely comes from a read error, as the CDR3 has no conserved phenylalanine or tryptophan at its end.

With a constant-region primer, TCR beta cDNA was made from approximately 450 ng of total RNA. Researchers made the TCR beta libraries by running three nested multiplex PCR rounds with slightly modified ARM-PCR. It was with TRBV1-TRBV30 forward primers and a C-beta reverse primer that the first two PCR rounds were run, at 10 to 11 cycles each. TCRdb itself ran the multiplex PCR reads through MiXCR, one entry per CDR3 protein. The sample includes more than 150,000 distinct CDR3 sequences, 50% to 75% of them seen just once. Germline V gene lookup returns CDR1 SGHNT and CDR2 YENEEA. The CDR3 runs to 13 residues. V dropped 4 bases and J dropped 6 bases, with 12 bases sitting between them. For blood RNA, unsorted whole blood served as the source, and germline DNA was extracted too. Chronic HBV infection, which was untreated, was present in the patients.

The chain recombines TRBV11-3 with TRBJ1-1; D possibly corresponds to TRBD1 (5 bases). Sequencing used peripheral blood. This TCR came from a man aged 35 to 55 with primary liver carcinoma and hepatitis B virus infection. For the CDR3, the DNA is TGTGCCAGCAGCTCACGGGGGGACGCTGAAGCTTTCATA. As protein: CASSSRGDAEAFI.